The TCR beta chain under discussion was sequenced for a study of blood T cell repertoires in COVID-19. Turning to the study itself: Both acute and convalescent COVID-19 samples were obtained from the United States, Italy and Spain.

Assay used: immunoSEQ multiplex PCR; TCRdb lists only in-frame clones, some missing. The repertoire holds about 300,000 clones, with roughly 85% as singletons. The cohort comprised adults aged about 18 to 100 years residing in some 24 US areas. Cohort placement rested on clinical history that participants reported themselves. The receptor comes from a woman aged 45-59 years who had recovered from COVID-19. The specimen sequenced was PBMCs or T cells enriched from blood (not recorded which).

The CDR3 is CASSYPPSYEQYF. In DNA, the CDR3 is TGTGCCAGCAGTTATCCTCCTTCCTACGAGCAGTACTTC. The genes are TRBV28 and TRBJ2-7; D is undetermined. CDR3 length: 13 amino acids. The V end was cut by 4 bases, the J end by 1 base, with 8 bases between. Germline loops: CDR1 MDHEN, CDR2 SYDVKM.